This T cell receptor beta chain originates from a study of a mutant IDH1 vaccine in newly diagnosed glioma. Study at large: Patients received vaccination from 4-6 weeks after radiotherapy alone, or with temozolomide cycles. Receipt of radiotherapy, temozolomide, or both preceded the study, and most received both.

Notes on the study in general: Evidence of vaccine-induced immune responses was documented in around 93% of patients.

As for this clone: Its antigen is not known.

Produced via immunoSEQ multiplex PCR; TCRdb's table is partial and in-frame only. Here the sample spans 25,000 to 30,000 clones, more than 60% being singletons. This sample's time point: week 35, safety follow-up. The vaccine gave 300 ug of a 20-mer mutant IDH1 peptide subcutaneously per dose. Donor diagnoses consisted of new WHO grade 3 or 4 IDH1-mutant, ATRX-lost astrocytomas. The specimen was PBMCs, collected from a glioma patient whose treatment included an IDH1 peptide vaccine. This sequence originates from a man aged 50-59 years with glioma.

In nucleotides, the CDR3 is TGTGCCTGGAAGGTACAGCCCCTCTACACCTTC. The encoded protein is CAWKVQPLYTF. The rearrangement uses TRBV30 and TRBJ1-2; D unresolved. The length of the CDR3 is 11 residues. Trimming stripped 4 bases from V and 10 bases from J, with 13 bases between. Germline V CDR1 and CDR2: GTSNPN, SVGIG (reference sequence).